This TCR beta chain was identified during a study of blood T cell repertoires in COVID-19. Original processing methods: For nucleated cells, counts were estimated from reference gene primer amplification. Measured with immunoSEQ multiplex PCR; TCRdb has only the in-frame clones, and not every one. V and J calls and clone size are as listed in that table; D and trimming were resolved from the DNA. The sample consists of 140,000 to 150,000 clones, approximately 88% of them appearing once. The CDR3 has 14 residues. V lost 2 bases and J 8 bases, leaving 13 bases between the germline ends. CDR1 and CDR2 from the germline V gene are LGHNA and YNFKEQ. This clone was seen once.

The sequenced material came from peripheral blood. This chain connects TRBV4-2 to TRBJ2-1, with D possibly being TRBD1 (6 bases). The sequence was collected from a woman aged 45-65 years with acute or convalescent COVID-19. The CDR3 region is CASSQPQGWDEQFF. The DNA for the CDR3 is TGTGCCAGCAGCCAACCTCAGGGGTGGGATGAGCAGTTCTTC.